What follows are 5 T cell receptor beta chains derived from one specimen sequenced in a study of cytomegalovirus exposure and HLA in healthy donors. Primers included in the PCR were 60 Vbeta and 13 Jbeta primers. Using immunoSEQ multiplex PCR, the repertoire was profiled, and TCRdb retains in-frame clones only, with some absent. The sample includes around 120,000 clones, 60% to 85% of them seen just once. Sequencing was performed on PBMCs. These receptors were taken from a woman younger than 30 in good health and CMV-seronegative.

As DNA, the CDR3 is TGCGCCAGCAGCCAAGCTCCAGGGTCGTCCCAAGAGACCCAGTACTTC. Encoded protein: CASSQAPGSSQETQYF. The chain links TRBV4-1 to TRBJ2-5; tentative D call: TRBD1 (5 bases). Between the trimmed V and J ends, which lost 1 base and 1 base, there was a span of 13 bases. This CDR3 is built from 16 residues. Germline V CDR1 and CDR2: MGHRA, YSYEKL.

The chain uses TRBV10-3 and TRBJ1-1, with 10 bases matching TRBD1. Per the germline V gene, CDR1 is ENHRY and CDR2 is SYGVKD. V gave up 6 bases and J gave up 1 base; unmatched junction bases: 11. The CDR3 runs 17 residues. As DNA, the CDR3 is TGTGCCATCAGGGTCCGATCAGGACAGGGGGAGAACACTGAAGCTTTCTTT. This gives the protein CAIRVRSGQGENTEAFF.

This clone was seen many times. CDR3 nucleotide sequence: TGTGCCAGTAGTCTCTGGGACAGATCAATTATTACAGATACGCAGTATTTT. The encoded protein is CASSLWDRSIITDTQYF. The chain uses TRBV19 and TRBJ2-3; TRBD1 agrees at 7 bases. The J segment lost 3 bases and the V segment lost 5 bases, leaving 14 bases of the junction unmatched. Germline CDR1 LNHDA, CDR2 SQIVND (reference sequence). This CDR3 has 17 amino acids.

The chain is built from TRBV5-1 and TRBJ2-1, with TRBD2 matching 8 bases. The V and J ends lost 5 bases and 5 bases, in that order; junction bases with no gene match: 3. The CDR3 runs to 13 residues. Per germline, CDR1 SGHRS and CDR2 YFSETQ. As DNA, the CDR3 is TGCGCCAGCAGGGGAGCGGGGGACAATGAGCAGTTCTTC. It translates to CASRGAGDNEQFF.

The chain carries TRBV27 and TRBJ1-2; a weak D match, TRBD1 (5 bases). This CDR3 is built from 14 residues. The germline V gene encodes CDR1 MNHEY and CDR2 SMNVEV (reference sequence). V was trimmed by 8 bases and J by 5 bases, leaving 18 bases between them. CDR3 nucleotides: TGTGCCAGCGGGGGGTTGGGGACGGGATATGGCTACACCTTC. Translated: CASGGLGTGYGYTF.